The present T cell receptor (beta chain) was sequenced within a study of CD8+CD57+ T cells in acquired aplastic anemia. Study-wide findings and caveats: Patient and control CD8+ Simpson's diversity was not significantly different. Patients and controls had in common approximately 30 CD8+ CDR3 sequences.

The study profiled TCR beta VDJ and CDR3 using genomic DNA as template. TCRdb fed the reads into MiXCR, producing one record per CDR3 protein. This sample has roughly 500,000 distinct CDR3 sequences; around 32% occur once, and the top ten carry nearly 0.85%. This clonotype was seen repeatedly, ten times or more. Its antigen remains unknown. From germline, CDR1 is SGHNT and CDR2 YENEEA. V shed 2 bases and J shed 5 bases, with 10 bases lying between them. The CDR3 is made up of 13 amino acids. In patients chosen for sequencing, flow cytometry had shown CD8+CD57+ cell expansion. Sequencing input: sorted CD4+, CD8+, or CD8+CD57+ T cells (not recorded which) from PBMCs. V gene TRBV11-3 combines with J gene TRBJ2-7; the D gene could be TRBD1 or TRBD2 (5 bases each). The clonotype originates from a human donor with aplastic anemia. The CDR3 sequence is CASSLSVGDEQYF. CDR3 nucleotides: TGTGCCAGCAGCTTAAGTGTGGGGGACGAGCAGTACTTC.